Sequencing of this TCR beta chain was carried out in a study of blood T cell repertoires in COVID-19. At the level of the study: Acute and convalescent COVID-19 specimens originated in the United States, Italy and Spain.

In the authors' workflow: Scientists estimated how many nucleated cells there were by amplifying reference gene primers. Clones were sequenced by immunoSEQ multiplex PCR, and TCRdb holds only the in-frame ones, with some missing. That table supplies the V and J calls and clone size; D and trimming were determined from the DNA. The sample holds around 620,000 clones; around 90% are singletons and the top ten take more than 0.25%. The V segment lost 3 bases and the J segment 4 bases; nucleotides outside the gene matches: 16. The CDR3 consists of 18 residues. CDR1 is SGHAT and CDR2 is FQNNGV in the germline V gene.

The receptor comes from a woman aged 18-35 years with acute or convalescent COVID-19. The J gene is TRBJ2-7, the V gene TRBV11-2; TRBD2 agrees at 9 bases. The sample taken for sequencing was peripheral blood. The CDR3 sequence: CASSFSPLTSGSQYEQYF. As DNA, the CDR3 is TGTGCCAGCAGCTTTAGTCCTCTAACTAGCGGGTCTCAGTACGAGCAGTACTTC.